These 8 T cell receptor beta chains share one sample of origin, sequenced in a study of T cells expressing NK-cell markers. TCRdb re-called the 5' RACE reads, yielding one record per CDR3 amino acid sequence without DNA. Recorded for this sample: roughly 420,000 distinct CDR3 sequences. The sequenced sample consisted of blood T cells: a sorted CD56 or NKG2C T cell subset, CD4+ or CD8+ T cells, or bulk PBMC T cells (not recorded which). The receptors here all came from a woman between 18 and 70 years old in good health.

V usage is TRBV7-9 and J usage is TRBJ2-4; the TCRdb call, TRBD1, lacks DNA for checking. This CDR3 is 16 amino acids long. Germline-derived CDR1 and CDR2 are SEHNR and FQNEAQ (reference sequence). CDR3 sequence reads: CASSSTGNLAKNIQYF.

V and J are TRBV20-1 and TRBJ1-5; the TCRdb D gene call, TRBD1, has no DNA to confirm it. The CDR3 runs 14 residues. Looked up from germline, CDR1 is DFQATT and CDR2 is SNEGSKA (reference sequence). The CDR3 sequence: CSARSTGINQPQHF.

The chain links TRBV30 to TRBJ2-2. The CDR3 has 15 residues. The germline CDR1 and CDR2 sequences are GTSNPN and SVGIG (reference sequence). The CDR3 sequence: CAWSDRVYGAGELFF. The variable domain in full, completed from reference TRBV30 and TRBJ2-2, reads SQTIHQWPATLVQPVGSPLSLECTVEGTSNPNLYWYRQAAGRGLQLLFYSVGIGQISSEVPQNLSASRPQDRQFILSSKKLLLSDSGFYLCAWSDRVYGAGELFFGEGSRLTVL.

The chain has TRBV5-1 and TRBJ2-1; the D call from TCRdb, TRBD2, cannot be confirmed without DNA. Germline V gives CDR1 SGHRS, CDR2 YFSETQ. CDR3 length: 15 residues. CDR3 loop: CASSFSGVSYNEQFF.

The J gene is TRBJ2-3, the V gene TRBV5-1; TCRdb reports TRBD2, a call that lacks DNA to check it against. The germline gives CDR1 SGHRS, CDR2 YFSETQ. There are 15 residues in the CDR3. CDR3 region: CASSQTSGGAHTQYF.

V gene TRBV6-2 or TRBV6-3 combines with J gene TRBJ2-2; the TCRdb D gene call, TRBD1, has no DNA to confirm it. The CDR3 sequence is 16 residues long. Per the germline V gene, CDR1 is MNHEY and CDR2 is SVGEGT. This CDR3 reads CASSPSTGGNTGELFF.

The chain links TRBV29-1 to TRBJ2-5. CDR3 length equals 11 residues. CDR1 and CDR2 (germline): SQVTM, ANQGSEA. CDR3 in amino acids: CSVVLKETQYF.

The chain uses TRBV4-1 and TRBJ1-4; TCRdb gives TRBD1 as the D gene, but with no DNA this cannot be confirmed. Per germline, CDR1 MGHRA and CDR2 YSYEKL. The CDR3 contains 16 residues. This CDR3 is CASSQGTGGKEEKLFF.